This T cell receptor (beta chain) originates from a study of T cells in Graves' hyperthyroidism and ophthalmopathy. Researchers amplified the TCR beta CDR3 regions from RNA transcripts. The HTBI set primed first-round TCR CDR3 RT-PCR. TCRdb passed the multiplex PCR reads through MiXCR, listing each CDR3 protein once. Here the sample spans 500,000 to 800,000 distinct CDR3 sequences, 45% being singletons. This clonotype was seen once. The CDR3 totals 11 residues. Germline V gene sequence: CDR1 DFQATT, CDR2 SNEGSKA (reference sequence). The V end lost 0 bases, the J end lost 4 bases, and 3 bases lay between the germline ends.

V usage is TRBV20-1 and J usage is TRBJ1-2; no clear D gene. The material sequenced was peripheral blood or thyroid tissue (not recorded which). The clonotype comes from an adult man with Graves' disease, either hyperthyroidism or ophthalmopathy (not recorded which). CDR3 sequence: CSARDSYGYTF. The CDR3 DNA reads TGCAGTGCTAGAGATAGCTATGGCTACACCTTC.